Listed below are T cell receptor beta chains from one sample, sequenced in a study of a mutant IDH1 vaccine in newly diagnosed glioma. Repertoires were generated with immunoSEQ multiplex PCR, while TCRdb's copy carries only in-frame clones and drops some. The table has tens of thousands of clones, approximately 81% seen once. These TCRs' antigens remain unknown. Sequencing used PBMCs, obtained from a glioma patient whose treatment included an IDH1 peptide vaccine. The receptors shown here come from a man younger than 45 with glioma. Both conserved end residues are part of each CDR3. A D gene is named only where the DNA matches it firmly.

j_call | v_call | d_call | cdr3_aa
TRBJ2-2 | TRBV5-1 | - | CYRAFLSGELFF
TRBJ1-5 | TRBV23-1 | - | CASRSRGAQPQHF
TRBJ2-1 | TRBV7-6 | TRBD1 | CASSPRPDRVVVF
TRBJ2-2 | TRBV11-3 | - | CASSLGRQGIPGELFF
TRBJ1-2 | TRBV4-2 | - | CASSQGYNPGGYTF
TRBJ2-7 | TRBV11-1 | - | CASSLDRAAYEQYF
TRBJ1-2 | TRBV5-3 | - | CASSYAGSATYGYTF
TRBJ1-5 | TRBV5-6 | TRBD1 | CASSLSDGTGRQPQHF
TRBJ1-5 | TRBV7-9 | - | CASSLGTDQPQHF
TRBJ1-6 | TRBV7-2 | - | CASSLRNSPLHF
TRBJ1-2 | TRBV7-9 | - | CASSRATGYGYTF
TRBJ1-5 | TRBV7-2 | - | CASSLMEGRDQPQHF
TRBJ2-5 | TRBV19 | TRBD1 | CASSIGRQGAVQETQYF
TRBJ1-5 | TRBV19 | - | CASSIMVSAVSNQPQHF
TRBJ1-6 | TRBV6-6 | - | CASRKGSSGSPLHF
TRBJ2-3 | TRBV7-9 | - | CASSSLGRPNTDTQYF
TRBJ2-5 | TRBV15 | TRBD2 | CATSRVTSGGPGETQYF
TRBJ2-7 | TRBV7-5 | - | CARSRGTVRFPYEQYF
TRBJ2-3 | TRBV18 | - | CATLSKGIPTDTQYF
TRBJ2-7 | TRBV7-2 | TRBD1 | CAGSLGQGFGEQYF